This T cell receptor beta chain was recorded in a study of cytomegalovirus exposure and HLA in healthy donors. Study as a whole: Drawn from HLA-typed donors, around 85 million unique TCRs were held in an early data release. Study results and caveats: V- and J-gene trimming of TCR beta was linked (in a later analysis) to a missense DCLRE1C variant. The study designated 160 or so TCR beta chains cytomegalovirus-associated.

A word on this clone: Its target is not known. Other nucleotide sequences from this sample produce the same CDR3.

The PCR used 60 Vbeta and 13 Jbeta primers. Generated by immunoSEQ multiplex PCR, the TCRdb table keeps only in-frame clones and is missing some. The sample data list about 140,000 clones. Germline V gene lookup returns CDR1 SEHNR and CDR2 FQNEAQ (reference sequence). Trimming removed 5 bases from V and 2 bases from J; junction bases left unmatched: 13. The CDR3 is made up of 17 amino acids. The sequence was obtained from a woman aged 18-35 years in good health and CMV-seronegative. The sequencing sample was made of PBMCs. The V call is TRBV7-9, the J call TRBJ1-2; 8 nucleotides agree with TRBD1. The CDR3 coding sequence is TGTGCCAGCAGCATTACCGGACAGGGCTTTGTCAACTATGGCTACACCTTC. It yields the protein CASSITGQGFVNYGYTF.